These 25 T cell receptor beta chains share one sample of origin, sequenced in a study of multiple sclerosis patients with progressive multifocal leukoencephalopathy. Only in-frame clones appear in the TCRdb table, and some are missing; sequencing was by immunoSEQ multiplex PCR. In the table there are more than 20,000 clones, 80% to 95% of which are singletons. The time point denotes: about 13 months of natalizumab therapy. The material was PBMCs, obtained from a patient treated with natalizumab. These receptors all come from a man under 40 with multiple sclerosis.

The chain recombines TRBV9 with TRBJ1-1, with D perhaps TRBD1 (5 bases). Trimming took off 0 bases at V and 1 base at J, with 10 bases between the two ends. This CDR3 is built from 15 residues. The germline V gene has CDR1 SGDLS and CDR2 YYNGEE. The chain's CDR3 is CASSVAGTENTEAFF. The CDR3 coding sequence is TGTGCCAGCAGCGTAGCTGGGACGGAGAACACTGAAGCTTTCTTT.

Turning to this clone: This same CDR3 is encoded by further DNA sequences in the sample. The V gene is TRBV6-4, the J gene TRBJ1-1; D remains ambiguous. Trimming took 3 bases from V and 1 from J, leaving 9 bases between them. This CDR3 region has 14 residues. Germline V lookup: CDR1 MRHNA, CDR2 SNTAGT. The CDR3 region is CASSDGRPNTEAFF. Written as DNA, the CDR3 is TGTGCCAGCAGTGATGGTAGACCGAACACTGAAGCTTTCTTT.

The chain carries TRBV20-1 and TRBJ2-5; D uncertain. Germline CDR1 DFQATT, CDR2 SNEGSKA (reference sequence). CDR3 length: 11 residues. Trimming left V 0 bases short and J 4 bases short, with 3 bases between. CDR3 sequence reads: CSARDVETQYF. The CDR3, as DNA: TGCAGTGCTAGAGATGTAGAGACCCAGTACTTC.

V is TRBV25-1 and J is TRBJ2-3, with 7 bases fitting TRBD2. With V trimmed by 4 bases and J by 2 bases, 9 bases remained unmatched. This CDR3 contains 16 residues. CDR1 is MGHDK, CDR2 SYGVNS, per germline. The CDR3, as DNA: TGTGCCAGCAGTGGGTCCCCTAGCGGTTTCACAGATACGCAGTATTTT. Protein: CASSGSPSGFTDTQYF. The complete variable domain, with remaining parts taken from reference TRBV25-1 and TRBJ2-3, reads EADIYQTPRYLVIGTGKKITLECSQTMGHDKMYWYQQDPGMELHLIHYSYGVNSTEKGDLSSESTVSRIRTEHFPLTLESARPSHTSQYLCASSGSPSGFTDTQYFGPGTRLTVL.

This rearrangement joins TRBV6-5 to TRBJ1-1; D uncertain. Germline values: CDR1 MNHEY, CDR2 SVGAGI. V was pared by 7 bases and J by 4 bases, with 7 bases between. The CDR3 is 11 amino acids. The CDR3 loop reads CASIRGTEAFF. CDR3 coding DNA: TGTGCCAGCATACGAGGCACTGAAGCTTTCTTT.

The V gene is TRBV7-9, the J gene TRBJ2-1, with a tentative D call TRBD2 (5 bases). Germline-derived CDR1 and CDR2 are SEHNR and FQNEAQ (reference sequence). Trimming cost V 5 bases and J 3 bases, with 14 bases left between them. The CDR3 has 15 residues. This CDR3 reads CASSPQERNYNEQFF. The CDR3 DNA sequence: TGTGCCAGCAGCCCCCAGGAGCGGAACTACAATGAGCAGTTCTTC.

This clone was counted between two and nine times. The J gene is TRBJ1-3, the V gene TRBV21-1. TRBV21-1 is a pseudogene locus. This CDR3 is built from 15 residues. Here the CDR3 DNA reads TGTGCCAGCAGCAAAGTATGGTACTCTGGAAACACCATATATTTT. Translation: CASSKVWYSGNTIYF.

This chain links TRBV7-8 with TRBJ1-5; tentative D call: TRBD1 (6 bases). V lost 4 bases to trimming and J lost 5 bases, with 12 bases between them. The length of the CDR3 is 14 residues. Per germline, CDR1 SGHVS and CDR2 FQNEAQ. CDR3 loop: CASSSHRAYQPQHF. The CDR3, as DNA: TGTGCCAGCAGCTCCCACAGGGCTTATCAGCCCCAGCATTTT.

The chain links TRBV25-1 to TRBJ1-1; no firm D call. The CDR3 sequence is 13 residues long. Germline V gene lookup returns CDR1 MGHDK and CDR2 SYGVNS. V was cut by 4 bases and J by 5 bases, with 11 bases left in between. CDR3 in DNA: TGTGCCAGCAGTGTCCACAGAGGGACTGAAGCTTTCTTT. It codes for CASSVHRGTEAFF.

The genes are TRBV5-1 and TRBJ1-2; D is ambiguous. CDR1 and CDR2 from the germline V gene are SGHRS and YFSETQ. With 3 bases removed from V and 4 bases from J, the gap between germline ends came to 19 bases. The CDR3 extends over 16 amino acids. CDR3 nucleotide sequence: TGCGCCAGCAGCTCTAGGGCCAGATCTACGGCCTATGGCTACACCTTC. Residues: CASSSRARSTAYGYTF. The whole variable domain, remainder taken from reference TRBV5-1 and TRBJ1-2, is KAGVTQTPRYLIKTRGQQVTLSCSPISGHRSVSWYQQTPGQGLQFLFEYFSETQRNKGNFPGRFSGRQFSNSRSEMNVSTLELGDSALYLCASSSRARSTAYGYTFGSGTRLTVV.

The rearrangement joins TRBV29-1 to TRBJ2-7; tentatively, D is TRBD2 (6 bases). V was cut by 8 bases and J by 3 bases, with 17 bases left in between. Germline CDR1 reads SQVTM; CDR2 reads ANQGSEA. The CDR3 runs to 13 residues. This chain's CDR3 is CSPRRRVLYEQYF. As DNA, the CDR3 is TGCAGCCCCCGAAGGAGGGTCCTCTACGAGCAGTACTTC.

The rearrangement links TRBV2 to TRBJ1-4; D is undetermined. V shed 2 bases and J shed 10 bases, with 17 bases lying between them. Per germline, CDR1 SNHLY and CDR2 FYNNEI. The CDR3 is made up of 15 amino acids. For the CDR3, the DNA is TGTGCCAGCAGTGAATTGGGAACAACTCTGGCAAAACTGTTTTTT. Encoded protein: CASSELGTTLAKLFF.

The CDR3 coding sequence is TGTGCCAGCAGCTCCGGGTCTGGAACCGGGGAGCTGTTTTTT. Translating it yields CASSSGSGTGELFF. The genes are TRBV6-6 and TRBJ2-2; D is unresolved. Germline loops: CDR1 MNHNY, CDR2 SVGAGI (reference sequence). V was trimmed by 6 bases and J by 5 bases, leaving 13 bases between them. This CDR3 region has 14 residues.

V and J are TRBV9 and TRBJ2-7, with D perhaps given as TRBD1 or TRBD2 (6 bases each). CDR1 SGDLS and CDR2 YYNGEE come from the germline V gene. V was trimmed by 1 base and J by 4 bases, leaving 24 bases between them. This CDR3 spans 18 amino acids. CDR3 sequence reads: CASSVSPSRGEALYEQYF. The CDR3 nucleotides are TGTGCCAGCAGCGTAAGCCCCTCGAGGGGGGAGGCCCTATACGAGCAGTACTTC.

The V call is TRBV7-9, the J call TRBJ2-2, with unresolved D. This CDR3 region has 15 residues. Trimming stripped 4 bases from V and 0 bases from J, with 9 bases between. Per the germline V gene, CDR1 is SEHNR and CDR2 is FQNEAQ (reference sequence). CDR3: CASSSGLANTGELFF. In nucleotides, the CDR3 is TGTGCCAGCAGCTCAGGTTTAGCGAACACCGGGGAGCTGTTTTTT.

CDR3 protein: CASSQVTMGATYSGANVLTF. In nucleotides, the CDR3 is TGTGCCAGCAGCCAGGTTACTATGGGAGCTACATACTCTGGGGCCAACGTCCTGACTTTC. The chain carries TRBV4-2 and TRBJ2-6; tentative D call: TRBD2 (5 bases). The CDR3 is 20 amino acids. The V gene's germline CDR1 is LGHNA and CDR2 YNFKEQ. V was shortened by 3 bases and J by 0 bases, with 21 bases between the two germline ends.

The rearrangement joins TRBV19 to TRBJ1-5; a possible D gene is TRBD1 (5 bases). This CDR3 comprises 13 residues. Trimming removed 0 bases at V and 10 bases at J, with 10 bases between. The germline V gene has CDR1 LNHDA and CDR2 SQIVND (reference sequence). CDR3 protein: CASSIDRGDPQHF. The CDR3 nucleotides are TGTGCCAGTAGTATAGATCGTGGGGACCCCCAGCATTTT.

This chain joins TRBV6-6 and TRBJ2-7; 8 bases fit TRBD2. Germline V gene lookup returns CDR1 MNHNY and CDR2 SVGAGI (reference sequence). This CDR3 contains 12 residues. The J segment lost 5 bases and the V segment lost 7 bases, leaving 4 bases of the junction unmatched. The DNA of the CDR3 is TGTGCCAGCACCAACGGGGGGGACGAGCAGTACTTC. This codes for CASTNGGDEQYF.

The chain recombines TRBV7-2 with TRBJ2-1, with 10 positions matching TRBD2. Germline assignment: CDR1 SGHTA and CDR2 FQGNSA. V lost 5 bases, J lost 8 bases, and 9 bases stayed unmatched. This CDR3 has 15 residues. CDR3 DNA: TGTGCCAGCAGCAGGGGGACTAGCGTCCGAGATGAGCAGTTCTTC. Translation: CASSRGTSVRDEQFF.

V usage is TRBV19 and J usage is TRBJ2-2; 7 bases agree with TRBD1. CDR3 length: 17 amino acids. The germline CDR1 and CDR2 sequences are LNHDA and SQIVND (reference sequence). Trimming took 6 bases from V and 0 from J; bases not matched to a gene: 10. The CDR3 nucleotides read TGTGCCAGTAGCGAGGGACAGATCTTCGCGAACACCGGGGAGCTGTTTTTT. Amino acids: CASSEGQIFANTGELFF. Together with reference TRBV19 and TRBJ2-2, the CDR3 gives the full variable domain: DGGITQSPKYLFRKEGQNVTLSCEQNLNHDAMYWYRQDPGQGLRLIYYSQIVNDFQKGDIAEGYSVSREKKESFPLTVTSAQKNPTAFYLCASSEGQIFANTGELFFGEGSRLTVL.

This chain joins TRBV4-3 and TRBJ2-3; D uncertain. This CDR3 is 18 amino acids long. The germline V and J ends were trimmed by 3 bases and 0 bases, with 19 bases remaining between them. CDR1 LGHNA and CDR2 YSLEER come from the germline V gene. The CDR3 is CASSHTITARQSTDTQYF. As DNA, the CDR3 is TGCGCCAGCAGCCACACGATTACAGCTCGGCAAAGCACAGATACGCAGTATTTT.

In its sample, this clone was seen once. The chain is built from TRBV5-1 and TRBJ1-1; no reliable D call. From germline, CDR1 is SGHRS and CDR2 YFSETQ. V lost 8 bases and J lost 8, with 22 bases in between. The CDR3 is 14 amino acids. The CDR3 reads CASHGELGVQEAFF. The CDR3 bases are TGCGCCAGTCACGGCGAATTAGGCGTACAGGAAGCTTTCTTT.

The CDR3 DNA sequence: TGTGCCAGCAGCTTACTGGTCAGGTTCTTC. Translated, it gives CASSLLVRFF. V and J are TRBV11-3 and TRBJ2-1; D remains unclear. Trimming pared 2 bases from V and 15 bases from J, leaving 8 bases between. Germline-derived CDR1 and CDR2 are SGHNT and YENEEA. CDR3 length equals 10 residues.

The V and J genes are TRBV30 and TRBJ1-4, with 7 bases lining up with TRBD1. After removal of 2 bases from V and 4 bases from J, the junction contained 7 bases not matched to a gene. Germline V lookup: CDR1 GTSNPN, CDR2 SVGIG (reference sequence). This CDR3 region has 15 residues. CDR3 nucleotide sequence: TGTGCCTGGAGTAGGGCGGGACAGAGTAATGAAAAACTGTTTTTT. Protein: CAWSRAGQSNEKLFF.

The chain links TRBV6-1 to TRBJ1-4; 9 positions match TRBD1. The CDR3 has 15 amino acids. With V trimmed by 2 bases and J by 6 bases, 4 bases remained unmatched. Germline V gene sequence: CDR1 MNHNS, CDR2 SASEGT. Here the CDR3 DNA reads TGTGCCAGCAGTGAATGGGGGACAGGGTATGAAAAACTGTTTTTT. Encoded protein: CASSEWGTGYEKLFF.